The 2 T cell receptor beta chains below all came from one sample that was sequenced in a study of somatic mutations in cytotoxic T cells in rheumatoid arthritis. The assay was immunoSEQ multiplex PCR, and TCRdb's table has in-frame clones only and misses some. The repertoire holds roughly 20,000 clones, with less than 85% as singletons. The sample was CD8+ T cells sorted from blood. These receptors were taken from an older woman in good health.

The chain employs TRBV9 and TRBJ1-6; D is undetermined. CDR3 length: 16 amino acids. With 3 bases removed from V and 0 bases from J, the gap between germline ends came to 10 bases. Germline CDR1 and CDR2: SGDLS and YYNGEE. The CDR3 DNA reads TGTGCCAGCAGCGAAAAGGGAATCTCCTATAATTCACCCCTCCACTTT. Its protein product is CASSEKGISYNSPLHF. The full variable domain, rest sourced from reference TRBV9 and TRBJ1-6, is DSGVTQTPKHLITATGQRVTLRCSPRSGDLSVYWYQQSLDQGLQFLIQYYNGEERAKGNILERFSAQQFPDLHSELNLSSLELGDSALYFCASSEKGISYNSPLHFGNGTRLTVT.

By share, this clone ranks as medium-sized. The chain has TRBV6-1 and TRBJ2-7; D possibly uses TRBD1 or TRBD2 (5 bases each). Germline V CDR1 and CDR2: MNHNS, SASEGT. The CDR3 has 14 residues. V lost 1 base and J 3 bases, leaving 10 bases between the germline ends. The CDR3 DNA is TGTGCCAGCAGTGAAGACGGGACCCTCTACGAGCAGTACTTC. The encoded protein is CASSEDGTLYEQYF.